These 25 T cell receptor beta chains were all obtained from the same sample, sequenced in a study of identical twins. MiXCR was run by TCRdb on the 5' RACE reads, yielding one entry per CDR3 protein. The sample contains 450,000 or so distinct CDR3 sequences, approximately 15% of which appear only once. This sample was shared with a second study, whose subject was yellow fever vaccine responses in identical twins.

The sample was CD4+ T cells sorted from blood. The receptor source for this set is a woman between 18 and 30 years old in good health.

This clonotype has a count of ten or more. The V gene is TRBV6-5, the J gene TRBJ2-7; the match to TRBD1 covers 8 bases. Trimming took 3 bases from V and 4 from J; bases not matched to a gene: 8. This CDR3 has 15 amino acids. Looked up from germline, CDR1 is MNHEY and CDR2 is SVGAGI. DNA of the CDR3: TGTGCCAGCAGTTATTTCGGACAGGGAATTTACGAGCAGTACTTC. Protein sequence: CASSYFGQGIYEQYF.

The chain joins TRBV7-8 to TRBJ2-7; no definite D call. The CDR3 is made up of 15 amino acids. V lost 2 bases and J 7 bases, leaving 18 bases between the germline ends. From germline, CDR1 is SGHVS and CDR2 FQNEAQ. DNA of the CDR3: TGTGCCAGCAGCTTAAAGCGAGAGGCCCCAAGGGAGCAGTACTTC. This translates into CASSLKREAPREQYF.

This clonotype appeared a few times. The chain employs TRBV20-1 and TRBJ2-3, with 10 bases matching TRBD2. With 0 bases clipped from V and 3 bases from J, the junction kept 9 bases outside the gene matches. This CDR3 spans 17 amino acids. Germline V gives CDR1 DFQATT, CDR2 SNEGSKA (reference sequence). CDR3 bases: TGCAGTGCTAGAGACCCCCAGCGGGAGGGTTTAACAGATACGCAGTATTTT. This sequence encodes CSARDPQREGLTDTQYF.

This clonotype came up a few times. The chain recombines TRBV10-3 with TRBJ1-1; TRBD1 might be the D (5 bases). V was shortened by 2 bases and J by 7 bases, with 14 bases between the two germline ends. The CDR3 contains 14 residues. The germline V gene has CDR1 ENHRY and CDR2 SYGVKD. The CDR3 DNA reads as TGTGCCATCAGTGAGGGCGGGGCGCGAGGTGAAGCTTTCTTT. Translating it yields CAISEGGARGEAFF.

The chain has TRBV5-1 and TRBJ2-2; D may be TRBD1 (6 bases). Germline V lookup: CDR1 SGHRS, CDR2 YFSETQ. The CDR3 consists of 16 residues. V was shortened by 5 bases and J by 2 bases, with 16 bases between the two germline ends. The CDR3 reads CASSAKGTPNTGELFF. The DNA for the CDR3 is TGCGCCAGCAGTGCGAAAGGGACACCTAACACCGGGGAGCTGTTTTTT. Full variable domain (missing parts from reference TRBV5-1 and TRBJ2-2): KAGVTQTPRYLIKTRGQQVTLSCSPISGHRSVSWYQQTPGQGLQFLFEYFSETQRNKGNFPGRFSGRQFSNSRSEMNVSTLELGDSALYLCASSAKGTPNTGELFFGEGSRLTVL.

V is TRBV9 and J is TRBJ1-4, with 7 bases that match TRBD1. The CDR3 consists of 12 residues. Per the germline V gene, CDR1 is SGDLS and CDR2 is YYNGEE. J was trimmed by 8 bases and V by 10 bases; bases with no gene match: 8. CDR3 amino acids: CARRRGREKLFF. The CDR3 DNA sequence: TGTGCCCGGAGAAGGGGGCGCGAAAAACTGTTTTTT. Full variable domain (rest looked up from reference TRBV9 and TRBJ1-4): DSGVTQTPKHLITATGQRVTLRCSPRSGDLSVYWYQQSLDQGLQFLIQYYNGEERAKGNILERFSAQQFPDLHSELNLSSLELGDSALYFCARRRGREKLFFGSGTQLSVL.

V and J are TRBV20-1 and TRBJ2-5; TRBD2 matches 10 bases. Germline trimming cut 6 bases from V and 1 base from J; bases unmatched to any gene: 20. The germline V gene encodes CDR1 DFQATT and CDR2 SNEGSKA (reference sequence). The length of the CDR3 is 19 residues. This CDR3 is CSAEYTSGVLPIFQETQYF. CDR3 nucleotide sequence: TGCAGTGCAGAGTACACTAGCGGGGTACTACCGATATTCCAAGAGACCCAGTACTTC.

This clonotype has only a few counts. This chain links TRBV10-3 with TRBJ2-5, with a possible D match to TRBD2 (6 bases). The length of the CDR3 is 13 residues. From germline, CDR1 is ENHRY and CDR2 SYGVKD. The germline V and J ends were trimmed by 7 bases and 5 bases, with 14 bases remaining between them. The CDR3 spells CAIKERREETQYF. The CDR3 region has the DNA TGTGCCATCAAAGAACGCCGGGAGGAGACCCAGTACTTC.

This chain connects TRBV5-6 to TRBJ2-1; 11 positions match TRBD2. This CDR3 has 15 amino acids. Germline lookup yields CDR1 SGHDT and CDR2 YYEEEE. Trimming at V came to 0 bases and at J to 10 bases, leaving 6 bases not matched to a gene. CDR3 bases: TGTGCCAGCAGCTTGGCTAGCGGGGGGTTCGGAGAGCAGTTCTTC. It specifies CASSLASGGFGEQFF.

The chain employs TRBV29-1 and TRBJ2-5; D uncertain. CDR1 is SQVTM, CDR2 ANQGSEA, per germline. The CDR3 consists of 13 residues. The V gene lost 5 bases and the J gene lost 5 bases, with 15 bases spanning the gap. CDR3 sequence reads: CSVSAHGRETQYF. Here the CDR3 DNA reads TGCAGCGTTTCCGCCCACGGTCGGGAGACCCAGTACTTC.

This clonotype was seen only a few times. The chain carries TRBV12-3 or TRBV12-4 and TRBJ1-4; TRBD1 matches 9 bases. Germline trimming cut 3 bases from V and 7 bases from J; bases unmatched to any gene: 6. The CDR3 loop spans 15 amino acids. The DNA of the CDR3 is TGTGCCAGCAGTTTCTCGACAGGGGGACTTGAAAAACTGTTTTTT. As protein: CASSFSTGGLEKLFF.

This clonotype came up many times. In DNA form, the CDR3 reads TGTGCCAGCAGCCAAGTACCCAGGGGACTAGCGGTAAGCTACGAGCAGTACTTC. It translates to CASSQVPRGLAVSYEQYF. The chain combines TRBV4-2 with TRBJ2-7, with TRBD2 matching 11 bases. The CDR3 covers 18 residues. V lost 1 base, J lost 3 bases, and 11 bases stayed unmatched. Germline-derived CDR1 and CDR2 are LGHNA and YNFKEQ.

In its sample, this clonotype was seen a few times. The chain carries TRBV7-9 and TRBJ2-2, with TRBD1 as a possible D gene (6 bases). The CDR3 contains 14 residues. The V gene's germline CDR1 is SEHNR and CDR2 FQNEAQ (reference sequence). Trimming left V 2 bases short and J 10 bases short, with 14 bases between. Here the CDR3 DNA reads TGTGCCAGCAGCTTACGTGATGAGGGGGAGGAGCTGTTTTTT. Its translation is CASSLRDEGEELFF.

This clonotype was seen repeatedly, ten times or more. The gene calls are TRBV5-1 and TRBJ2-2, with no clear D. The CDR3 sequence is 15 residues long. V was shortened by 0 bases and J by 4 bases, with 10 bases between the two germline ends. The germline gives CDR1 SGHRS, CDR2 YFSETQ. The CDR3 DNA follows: TGCGCCAGCAGCTTGGGTATCCACCTCACCGGGGAGCTGTTTTTT. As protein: CASSLGIHLTGELFF.

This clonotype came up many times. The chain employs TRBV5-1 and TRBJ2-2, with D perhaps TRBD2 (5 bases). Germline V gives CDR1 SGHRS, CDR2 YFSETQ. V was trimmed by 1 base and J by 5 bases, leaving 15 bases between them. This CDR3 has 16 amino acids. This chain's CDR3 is CASSLSSAEPTGELFF. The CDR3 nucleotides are TGCGCCAGCAGCTTGTCTTCAGCGGAGCCGACCGGGGAGCTGTTTTTT.

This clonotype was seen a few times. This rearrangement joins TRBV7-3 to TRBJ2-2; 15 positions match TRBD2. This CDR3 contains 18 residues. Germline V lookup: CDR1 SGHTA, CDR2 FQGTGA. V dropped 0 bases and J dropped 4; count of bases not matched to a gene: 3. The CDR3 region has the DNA TGTGCCAGCAGCTTAACCGGGACTAGCGGGGGGACCACCGGGGAGCTGTTTTTT. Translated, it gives CASSLTGTSGGTTGELFF.

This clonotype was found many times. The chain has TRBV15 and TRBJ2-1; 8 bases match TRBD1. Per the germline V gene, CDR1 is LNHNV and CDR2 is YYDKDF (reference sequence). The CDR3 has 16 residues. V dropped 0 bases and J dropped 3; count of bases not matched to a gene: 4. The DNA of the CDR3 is TGTGCCACCAGCAGAGAACAGGGGGTCAGCTACAATGAGCAGTTCTTC. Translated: CATSREQGVSYNEQFF.

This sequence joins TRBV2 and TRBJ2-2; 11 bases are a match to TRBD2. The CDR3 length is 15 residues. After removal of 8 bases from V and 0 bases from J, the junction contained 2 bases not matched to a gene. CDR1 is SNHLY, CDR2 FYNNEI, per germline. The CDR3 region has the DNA TGTGCCAGCGGGACTAGCGGTACGAACACCGGGGAGCTGTTTTTT. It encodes CASGTSGTNTGELFF. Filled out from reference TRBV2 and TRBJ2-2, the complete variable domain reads EPEVTQTPSHQVTQMGQEVILRCVPISNHLYFYWYRQILGQKVEFLVSFYNNEISEKSEIFDDQFSVERPDGSNFTLKIRSTKLEDSAMYFCASGTSGTNTGELFFGEGSRLTVL.

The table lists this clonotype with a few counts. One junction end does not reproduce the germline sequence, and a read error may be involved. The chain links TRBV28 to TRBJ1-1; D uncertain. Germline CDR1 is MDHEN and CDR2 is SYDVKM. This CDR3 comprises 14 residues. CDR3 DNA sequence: TGTGCCGCTTCCAGCAACGGGCCGAACACTGAAGTTTTCTTT. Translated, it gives CAASSNGPNTEVFF. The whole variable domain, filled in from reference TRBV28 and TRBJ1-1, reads DVKVTQSSRYLVKRTGEKVFLECVQDMDHENMFWYRQDPGLGLRLIYFSYDVKMKEKGDIPEGYSVSREKKERFSLILESASTNQTSMYLCAASSNGPNTEVFFGQGTRLTVV.

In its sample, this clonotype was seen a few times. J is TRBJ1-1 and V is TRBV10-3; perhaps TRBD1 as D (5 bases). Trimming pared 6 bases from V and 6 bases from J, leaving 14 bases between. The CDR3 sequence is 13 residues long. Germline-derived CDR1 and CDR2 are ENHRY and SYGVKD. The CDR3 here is CAISVGQVAEAFF. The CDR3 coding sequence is TGTGCCATCAGCGTCGGACAAGTCGCTGAAGCTTTCTTT.

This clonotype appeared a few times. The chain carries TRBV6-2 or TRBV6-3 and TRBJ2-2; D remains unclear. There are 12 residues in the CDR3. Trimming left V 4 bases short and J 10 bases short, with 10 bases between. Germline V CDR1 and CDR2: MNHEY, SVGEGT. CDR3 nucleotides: TGTGCCAGCAGTTTGGTCGGCGCGGAGCTGTTTTTT. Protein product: CASSLVGAELFF.

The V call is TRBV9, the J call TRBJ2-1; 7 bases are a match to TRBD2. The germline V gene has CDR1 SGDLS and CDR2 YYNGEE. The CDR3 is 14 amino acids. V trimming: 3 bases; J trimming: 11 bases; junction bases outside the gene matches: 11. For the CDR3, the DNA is TGTGCCAGCAGCGGAAACCAGACTAGCCCAAAGCAGTTCTTC. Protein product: CASSGNQTSPKQFF.

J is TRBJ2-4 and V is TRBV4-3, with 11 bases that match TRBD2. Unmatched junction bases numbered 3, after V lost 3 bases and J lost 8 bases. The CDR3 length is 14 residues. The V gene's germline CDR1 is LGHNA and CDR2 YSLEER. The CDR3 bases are TGCGCCAGCAGCCAGTTAGCGGGAGGGTACATTCAGTACTTC. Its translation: CASSQLAGGYIQYF.

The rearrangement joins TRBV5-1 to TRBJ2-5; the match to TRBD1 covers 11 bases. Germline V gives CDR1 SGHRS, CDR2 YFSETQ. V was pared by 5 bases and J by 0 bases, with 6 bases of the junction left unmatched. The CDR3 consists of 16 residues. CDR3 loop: CASRTGTGGYQETQYF. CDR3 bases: TGCGCCAGCAGAACCGGGACAGGGGGTTACCAAGAGACCCAGTACTTC.

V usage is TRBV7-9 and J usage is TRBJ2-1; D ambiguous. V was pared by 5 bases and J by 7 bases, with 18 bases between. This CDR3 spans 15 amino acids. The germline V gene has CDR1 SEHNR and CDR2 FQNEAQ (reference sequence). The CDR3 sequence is CASSVTWWLGNEQFF. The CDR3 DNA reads TGTGCCAGCAGCGTAACATGGTGGTTGGGGAATGAGCAGTTCTTC.